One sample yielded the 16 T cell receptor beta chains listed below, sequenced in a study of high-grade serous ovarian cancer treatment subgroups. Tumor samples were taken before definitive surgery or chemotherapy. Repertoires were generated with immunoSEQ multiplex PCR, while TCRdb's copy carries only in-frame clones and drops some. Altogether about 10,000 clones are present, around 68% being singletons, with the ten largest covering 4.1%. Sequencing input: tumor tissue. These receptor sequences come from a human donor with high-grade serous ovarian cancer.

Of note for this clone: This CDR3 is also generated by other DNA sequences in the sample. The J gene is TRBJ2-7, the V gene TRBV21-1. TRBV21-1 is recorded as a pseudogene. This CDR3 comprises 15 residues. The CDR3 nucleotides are TGTGCCAGCAGCAAAGGGTTCGGAATGACCTACGAGCAGTACTTT. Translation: CASSKGFGMTYEQYF.

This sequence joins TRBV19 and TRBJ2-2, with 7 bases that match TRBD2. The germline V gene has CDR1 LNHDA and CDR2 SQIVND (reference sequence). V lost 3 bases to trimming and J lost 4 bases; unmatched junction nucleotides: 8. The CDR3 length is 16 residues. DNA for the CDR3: TGTGCCAGTAGTATCCGGGCGACTAGCTTCACCGGGGAGCTGTTTTTT. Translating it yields CASSIRATSFTGELFF.

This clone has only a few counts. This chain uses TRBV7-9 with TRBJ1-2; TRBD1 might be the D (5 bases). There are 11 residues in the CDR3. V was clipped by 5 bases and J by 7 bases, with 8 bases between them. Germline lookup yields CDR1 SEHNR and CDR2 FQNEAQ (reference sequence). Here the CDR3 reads CASSLGAGYTF. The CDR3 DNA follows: TGTGCCAGCAGCCTAGGGGCTGGCTACACCTTC.

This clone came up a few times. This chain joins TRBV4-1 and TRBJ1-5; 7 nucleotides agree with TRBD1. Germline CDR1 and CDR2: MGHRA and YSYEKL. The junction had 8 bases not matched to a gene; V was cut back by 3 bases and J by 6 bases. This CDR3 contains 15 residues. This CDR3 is CASSQSTGVSQPQHF. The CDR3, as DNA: TGCGCCAGCAGCCAGAGCACAGGGGTTTCTCAGCCCCAGCATTTT.

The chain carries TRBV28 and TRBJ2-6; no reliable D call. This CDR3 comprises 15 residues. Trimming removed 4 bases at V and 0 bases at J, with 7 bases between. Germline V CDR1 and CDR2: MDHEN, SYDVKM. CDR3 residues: CASSYQPSGANVLTF. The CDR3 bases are TGTGCCAGCAGTTATCAGCCCTCTGGGGCCAACGTCCTGACTTTC.

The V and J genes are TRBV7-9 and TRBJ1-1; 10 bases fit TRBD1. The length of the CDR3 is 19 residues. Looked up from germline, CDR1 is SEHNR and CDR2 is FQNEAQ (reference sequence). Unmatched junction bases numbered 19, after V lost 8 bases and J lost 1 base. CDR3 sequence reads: CASLNLPGQGSPRNTEAFF. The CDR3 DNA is TGTGCCAGCCTTAACCTACCGGGACAGGGGAGCCCTCGGAACACTGAAGCTTTCTTT. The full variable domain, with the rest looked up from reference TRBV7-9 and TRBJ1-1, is DTGVSQNPRHKITKRGQNVTFRCDPISEHNRLYWYRQTLGQGPEFLTYFQNEAQLEKSRLLSDRFSAERPKGSFSTLEIQRTEQGDSAMYLCASLNLPGQGSPRNTEAFFGQGTRLTVV.

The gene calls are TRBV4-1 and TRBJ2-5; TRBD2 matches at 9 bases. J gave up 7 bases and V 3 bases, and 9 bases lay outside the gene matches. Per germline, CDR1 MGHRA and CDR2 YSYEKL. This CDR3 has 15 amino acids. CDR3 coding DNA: TGCGCCAGCAGCCAGAAGACTAGCGGCCCTGGGACCCAGTACTTC. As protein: CASSQKTSGPGTQYF.

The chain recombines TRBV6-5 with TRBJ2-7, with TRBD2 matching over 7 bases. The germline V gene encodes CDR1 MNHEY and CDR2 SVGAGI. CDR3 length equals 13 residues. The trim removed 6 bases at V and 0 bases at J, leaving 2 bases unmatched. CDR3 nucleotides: TGTGCCAGCAGCGGGGGGAACTCCTACGAGCAGTACTTC. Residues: CASSGGNSYEQYF.

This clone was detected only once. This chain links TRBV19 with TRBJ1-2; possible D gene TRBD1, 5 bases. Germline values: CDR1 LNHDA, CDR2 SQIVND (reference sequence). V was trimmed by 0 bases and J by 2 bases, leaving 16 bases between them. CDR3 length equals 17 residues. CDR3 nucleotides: TGTGCCAGTAGTATAGATCGAACAAGGGGTCAGAACTATGGCTACACCTTC. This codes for CASSIDRTRGQNYGYTF.

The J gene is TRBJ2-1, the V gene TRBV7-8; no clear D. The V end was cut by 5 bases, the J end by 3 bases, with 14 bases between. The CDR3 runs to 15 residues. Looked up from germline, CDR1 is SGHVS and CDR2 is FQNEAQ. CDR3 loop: CASSLAVKIYNEQFF. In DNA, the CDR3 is TGTGCCAGCAGCCTCGCGGTGAAAATCTACAATGAGCAGTTCTTC.

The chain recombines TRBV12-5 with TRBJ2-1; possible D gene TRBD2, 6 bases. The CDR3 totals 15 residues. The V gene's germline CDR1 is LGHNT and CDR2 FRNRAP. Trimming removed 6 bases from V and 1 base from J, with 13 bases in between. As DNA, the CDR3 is TGTGCTAGTGGGCCGCGGGGTCAGTCCTACAATGAGCAGTTCTTC. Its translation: CASGPRGQSYNEQFF.

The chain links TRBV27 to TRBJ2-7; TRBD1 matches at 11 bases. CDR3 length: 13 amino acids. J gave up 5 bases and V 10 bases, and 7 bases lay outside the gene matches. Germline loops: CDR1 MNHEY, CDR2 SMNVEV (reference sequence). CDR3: CATTGQGANEQYF. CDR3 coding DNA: TGTGCCACCACAGGACAGGGGGCCAACGAGCAGTACTTC.

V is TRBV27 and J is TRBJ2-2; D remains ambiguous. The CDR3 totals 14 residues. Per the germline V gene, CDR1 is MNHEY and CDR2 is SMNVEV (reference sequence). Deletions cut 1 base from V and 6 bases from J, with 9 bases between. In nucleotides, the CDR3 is TGTGCCAGCAGTTTATATGCTACTCCCGGGGAGCTGTTTTTT. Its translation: CASSLYATPGELFF.

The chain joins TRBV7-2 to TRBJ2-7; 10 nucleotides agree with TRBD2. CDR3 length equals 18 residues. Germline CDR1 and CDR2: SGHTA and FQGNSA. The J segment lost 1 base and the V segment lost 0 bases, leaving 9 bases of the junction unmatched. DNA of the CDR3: TGTGCCAGCAGCTTAGCCCCCCCACTAGCGGGGCCTTCCTACGAGCAGTACTTC. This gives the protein CASSLAPPLAGPSYEQYF.

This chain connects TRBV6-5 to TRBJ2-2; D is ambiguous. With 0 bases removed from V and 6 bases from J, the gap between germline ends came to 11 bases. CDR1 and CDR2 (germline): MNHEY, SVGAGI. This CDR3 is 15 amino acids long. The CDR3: CASSYSGLIAGELFF. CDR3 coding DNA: TGTGCCAGCAGTTACTCGGGGTTGATTGCCGGGGAGCTGTTTTTT.

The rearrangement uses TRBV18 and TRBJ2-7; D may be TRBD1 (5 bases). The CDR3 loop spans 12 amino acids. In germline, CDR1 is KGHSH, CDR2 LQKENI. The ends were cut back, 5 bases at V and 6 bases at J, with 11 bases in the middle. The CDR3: CASSSRVREQYF. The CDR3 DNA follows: TGTGCCAGCTCATCCAGGGTACGCGAGCAGTACTTC.